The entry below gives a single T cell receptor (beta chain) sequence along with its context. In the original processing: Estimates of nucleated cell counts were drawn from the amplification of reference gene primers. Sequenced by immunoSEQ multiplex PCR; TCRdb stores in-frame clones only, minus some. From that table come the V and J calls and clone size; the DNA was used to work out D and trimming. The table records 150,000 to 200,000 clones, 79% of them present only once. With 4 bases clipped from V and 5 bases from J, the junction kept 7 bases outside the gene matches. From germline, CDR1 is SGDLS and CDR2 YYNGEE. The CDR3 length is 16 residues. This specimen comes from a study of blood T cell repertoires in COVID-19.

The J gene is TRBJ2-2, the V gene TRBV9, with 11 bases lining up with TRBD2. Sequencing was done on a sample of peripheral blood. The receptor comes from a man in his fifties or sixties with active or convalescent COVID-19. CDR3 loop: CASSTRTSGLTGELFF. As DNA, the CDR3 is TGTGCCAGCAGCACCCGGACTAGCGGGTTGACCGGGGAGCTGTTTTTT.